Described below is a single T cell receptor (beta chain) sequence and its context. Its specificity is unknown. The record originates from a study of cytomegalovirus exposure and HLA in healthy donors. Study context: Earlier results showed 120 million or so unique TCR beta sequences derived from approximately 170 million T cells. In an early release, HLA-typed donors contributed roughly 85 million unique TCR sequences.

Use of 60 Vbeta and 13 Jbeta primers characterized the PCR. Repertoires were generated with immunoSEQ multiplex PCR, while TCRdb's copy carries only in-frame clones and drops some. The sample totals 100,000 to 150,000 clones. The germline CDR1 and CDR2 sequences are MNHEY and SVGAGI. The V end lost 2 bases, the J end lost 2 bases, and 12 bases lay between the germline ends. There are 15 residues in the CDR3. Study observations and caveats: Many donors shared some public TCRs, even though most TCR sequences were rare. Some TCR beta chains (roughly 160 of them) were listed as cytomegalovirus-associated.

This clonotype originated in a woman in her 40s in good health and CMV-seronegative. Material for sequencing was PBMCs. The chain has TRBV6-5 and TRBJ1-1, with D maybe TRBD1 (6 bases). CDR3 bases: TGTGCCAGCAGTTACGATGGACAGCCTAACACTGAAGCTTTCTTT. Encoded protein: CASSYDGQPNTEAFF.